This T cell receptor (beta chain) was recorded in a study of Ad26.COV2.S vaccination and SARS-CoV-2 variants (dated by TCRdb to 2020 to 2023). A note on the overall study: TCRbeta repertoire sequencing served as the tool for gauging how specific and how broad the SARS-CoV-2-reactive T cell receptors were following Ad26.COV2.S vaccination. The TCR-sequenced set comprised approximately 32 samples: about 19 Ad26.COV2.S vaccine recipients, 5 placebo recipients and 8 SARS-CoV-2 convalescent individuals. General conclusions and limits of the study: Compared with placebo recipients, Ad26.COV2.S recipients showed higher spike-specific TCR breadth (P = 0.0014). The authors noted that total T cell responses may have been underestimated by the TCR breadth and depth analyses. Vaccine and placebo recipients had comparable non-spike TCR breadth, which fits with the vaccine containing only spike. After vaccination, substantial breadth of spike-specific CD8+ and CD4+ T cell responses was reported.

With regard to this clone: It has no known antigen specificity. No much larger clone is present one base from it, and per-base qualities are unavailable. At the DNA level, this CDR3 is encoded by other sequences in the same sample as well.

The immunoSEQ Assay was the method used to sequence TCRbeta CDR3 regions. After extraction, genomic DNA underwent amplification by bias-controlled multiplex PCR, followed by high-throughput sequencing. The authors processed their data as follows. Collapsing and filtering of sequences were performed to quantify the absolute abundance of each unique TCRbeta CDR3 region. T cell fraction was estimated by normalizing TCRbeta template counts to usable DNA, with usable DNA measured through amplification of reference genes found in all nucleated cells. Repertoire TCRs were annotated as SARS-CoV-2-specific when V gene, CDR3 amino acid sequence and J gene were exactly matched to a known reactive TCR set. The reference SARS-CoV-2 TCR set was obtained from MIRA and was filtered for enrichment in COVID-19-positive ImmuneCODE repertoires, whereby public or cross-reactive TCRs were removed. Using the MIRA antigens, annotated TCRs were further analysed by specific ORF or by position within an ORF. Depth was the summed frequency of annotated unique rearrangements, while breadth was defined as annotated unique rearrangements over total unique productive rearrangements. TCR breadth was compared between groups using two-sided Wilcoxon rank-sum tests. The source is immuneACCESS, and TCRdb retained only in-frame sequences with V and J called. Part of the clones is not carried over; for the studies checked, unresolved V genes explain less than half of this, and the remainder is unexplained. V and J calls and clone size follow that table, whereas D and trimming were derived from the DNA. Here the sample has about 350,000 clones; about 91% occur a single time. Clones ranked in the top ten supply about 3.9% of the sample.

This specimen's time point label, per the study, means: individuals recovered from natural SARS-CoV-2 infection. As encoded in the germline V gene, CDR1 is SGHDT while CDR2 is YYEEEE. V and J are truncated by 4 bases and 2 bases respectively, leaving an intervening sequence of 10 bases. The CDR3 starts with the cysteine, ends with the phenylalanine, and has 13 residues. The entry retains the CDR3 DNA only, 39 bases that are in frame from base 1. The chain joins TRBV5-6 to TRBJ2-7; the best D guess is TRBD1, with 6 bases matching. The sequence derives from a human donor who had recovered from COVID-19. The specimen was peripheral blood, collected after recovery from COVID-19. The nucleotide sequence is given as TGTGCCAGCAGCCCCACAGGGACCTACGAGCAGTACTTC. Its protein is CASSPTGTYEQYF.